These T cell receptor beta chains were read from a single sample in a study of T cell responses to AZD1222 COVID-19 vaccine. Generated by immunoSEQ multiplex PCR, the TCRdb table keeps only in-frame clones and is missing some. The sample holds about 130,000 clones, roughly 89% seen once. The source material was peripheral blood, sampled 28 days after the second AZD1222 dose. Receptors were obtained from an adult who received the AZD1222 COVID-19 vaccine. Each CDR3 is given with its conserved first and last residue. A D gene is named only where the DNA matches it firmly. Part of the rows lack a size; the others show once, few, many or a class for expanded clones.

d_gene | abundance | j_gene | v_gene | CDR3nt | CDR3aa
. | . | TRBJ1-1 | TRBV7-2 | TGTGCCAGCAGCTTAGTGGAGAACACTGAAGCTTTCTTT | CASSLVENTEAFF
TRBD1 | . | TRBJ2-1 | TRBV7-2 | TGTGCCAGCAGCTTCCGGGACAGGGTCGATGAGCAGTTCTTC | CASSFRDRVDEQFF
TRBD2 | . | TRBJ2-1 | TRBV19 | TGTGCCAGTAGTATAGATCGGAGTAGCGGGGGAGGGCAGTTCTTC | CASSIDRSSGGGQFF
. | . | TRBJ2-3 | TRBV29-1 | TGCAGCGTCCAGCACAGCGGCACAGATACGCAGTATTTT | CSVQHSGTDTQYF
TRBD1 | . | TRBJ1-1 | TRBV6-2/TRBV6-3 | TGTGCCAGCAGTTACGATAGTTGGACAGGTATTGCCCGGAACGCTGAAGCTTTCTTT | CASSYDSWTGIARNAEAFF
. | . | TRBJ2-7 | TRBV2 | TGTGCCAGCAGGACGGACAACTCCTACGAGCAGTACTTC | CASRTDNSYEQYF
TRBD1 | . | TRBJ1-5 | TRBV19 | TGTGCCAGTAGTAAAGGACAGGACCATCAGCCCCAGCATTTT | CASSKGQDHQPQHF
. | . | TRBJ2-3 | TRBV24-1 | TGTGCCACCGGACGGGGAGATACGCAGTATTTT | CATGRGDTQYF
. | . | TRBJ1-6 | TRBV6-5 | TGTGCCAGCAGTTACACAGGGAAACCCCTCCACTTT | CASSYTGKPLHF
TRBD1 | few | TRBJ1-4 | TRBV7-3 | TGTGCCAGCAGCTTAGGACAGGGGAGGGGTGAAAAACTGTTTTTT | CASSLGQGRGEKLFF
TRBD2 | . | TRBJ2-5 | TRBV6-2/TRBV6-3 | TGTGCCAGCAGTTCGCGTCCGGGACTAGCGGGGGGGCCGGAGGAGACCCAGTACTTC | CASSSRPGLAGGPEETQYF
TRBD2 | . | TRBJ2-1 | TRBV7-3 | TGTGCCAGCAGCTTAAGGGGACTAGCGGGAGGAGAGCAGTTCTTC | CASSLRGLAGGEQFF
. | . | TRBJ2-7 | TRBV7-2 | TGTGCCAGCAGCCCTAGGCCGGCCCCCGGCTCCTACGAGCAGTACTTC | CASSPRPAPGSYEQYF
. | . | TRBJ2-1 | TRBV13 | TGTGCCAGCAGCTGGGCTGGTGAGCAGTTCTTC | CASSWAGEQFF
TRBD2 | . | TRBJ2-7 | TRBV7-6 | TGTGCCAGCAGCTTGGCTAGCGGCGAGCAGTACTTC | CASSLASGEQYF
. | once | TRBJ2-7 | TRBV7-3 | TGTGCCAGCAGCTTAAGCGCGGGCTCCTACGAGCAGTACTTC | CASSLSAGSYEQYF
. | once | TRBJ1-3 | TRBV7-2 | TGTGCCAGCAGCTTGGTTGGAAACACCATATATTTT | CASSLVGNTIYF
TRBD1 | few | TRBJ1-4 | TRBV7-8 | TGTGCCAGCAGCTTAGCGACAGGGGCTATTGAAAAACTGTTTTTT | CASSLATGAIEKLFF
TRBD1 | . | TRBJ1-1 | TRBV7-9 | TGTGCCAGCAGCTTAGGGGGACAGGCCACTGAAGCTTTCTTT | CASSLGGQATEAFF
. | . | TRBJ1-2 | TRBV2 | TGTGCCAGCAGTGATCGGGGTTCTAGCTATGGCTACACCTTC | CASSDRGSSYGYTF
. | . | TRBJ2-6 | TRBV4-3 | TGCGCCAGCAGCCAAGATTGGCTGGCCCGCTCTGGGGCCAACGTCCTGACTTTC | CASSQDWLARSGANVLTF
. | once | TRBJ1-5 | TRBV21-1 | TGTGCCAGCAGCAAAGAGCACAGGCCAAATCAGCCCCAGCATTTT | CASSKEHRPNQPQHF
. | . | TRBJ1-3 | TRBV6-5 | TGTGCCAGCAGTTACTTTGACCTCAGCTCTGGAAACACCATATATTTT | CASSYFDLSSGNTIYF
TRBD2 | . | TRBJ2-7 | TRBV6-1 | TGTGCCAGCAGTGAATCCCTAGCGGGAGGATACCACGAGCAGTACTTC | CASSESLAGGYHEQYF
TRBD1 | . | TRBJ2-1 | TRBV14 | TGTGCCAGCAGCCAAGTGAGGGCACGGACAGGGGTTAACAATGAGCAGTTCTTC | CASSQVRARTGVNNEQFF
. | . | TRBJ1-2 | TRBV6-2/TRBV6-3 | TGTGCCAGCAGTTTTTCCTCTTCGGACAGCCAGAACTATGGCTACACCTTC | CASSFSSSDSQNYGYTF
. | once | TRBJ1-2 | TRBV19 | TGTGCCAGTAGTAATCGGCAGCCTTATGGCTACACCTTC | CASSNRQPYGYTF
TRBD2 | . | TRBJ2-1 | TRBV19 | TGTGCAGTAGGGTTCGGGAGGTTCGATGAGCAGTTCTTC | CAVGFGRFDEQFF
. | . | TRBJ1-1 | TRBV12-3/TRBV12-4 | TGTGCCAGCACTTTGGACCGGAACACTGAAGCTTTCTTT | CASTLDRNTEAFF
TRBD2 | . | TRBJ2-7 | TRBV6-5 | TGTGCCAGCAGTCGTAGCGGGGGGGCCTACGAGCAGTACTTC | CASSRSGGAYEQYF
. | . | TRBJ1-1 | TRBV28 | TGTGCCAGCAGTATGGACACTGAAGCTTTCTTT | CASSMDTEAFF
. | . | TRBJ1-2 | TRBV27 | TGTGCCAGCAGTGAGAGAGGGGGGTATGGCTACACCTTC | CASSERGGYGYTF
TRBD2 | . | TRBJ2-7 | TRBV11-1 | TGTGCCAGCAGCTTTAAGCGGGAGGACTCCTACGAGCAGTACTTC | CASSFKREDSYEQYF
. | . | TRBJ1-1 | TRBV6-4 | TGTGCCAGCAGCGCGGGGGATAGCACTGAAGCTTTCTTT | CASSAGDSTEAFF
. | . | TRBJ2-1 | TRBV3-1/TRBV3-2 | TGTGCCAGCAGCCAAGATATTGGAGGGATCTCCTACAATGAGCAGTTCTTC | CASSQDIGGISYNEQFF
TRBD2 | once | TRBJ2-2 | TRBV19 | TGTGCCAGTAGCTCGGCGGGGGACACCGGGGAGCTGTTTTTT | CASSSAGDTGELFF
. | . | TRBJ2-1 | TRBV24-1 | TGTGCCACCAGTGTTGGGAGCTCCTACAATGAGCAGTTCTTC | CATSVGSSYNEQFF
TRBD1 | . | TRBJ1-5 | TRBV6-5 | TGTGCCAGCAGTCAGAGGACAGGGGATGGGCAGCCCCAGCATTTT | CASSQRTGDGQPQHF
. | . | TRBJ2-5 | TRBV7-2 | TGTGCCAGCAGCTTAGCCCACAGGAACGAGTACTTC | CASSLAHRNEYF
TRBD1 | . | TRBJ2-7 | TRBV29-1 | TGCAGCGTTGAGGGACAGGAGACCTACGAGCAGTACTTC | CSVEGQETYEQYF
TRBD1 | . | TRBJ1-2 | TRBV29-1 | TGCAGCGTTCAACCCCTGACAGGGTATGGCTACACCTTC | CSVQPLTGYGYTF
TRBD1 | . | TRBJ1-6 | TRBV9 | TGTGCCAGCACCGGCGGGGACAGCTCCTATAATTCACCCCTCCACTTT | CASTGGDSSYNSPLHF
TRBD1 | . | TRBJ1-3 | TRBV7-6 | TGTGCCAGCAGCGTGCAGGGGGCTTACTCTGGAAACACCATATATTTT | CASSVQGAYSGNTIYF
. | . | TRBJ2-3 | TRBV5-1 | TGCGCCAGCAGCCTCCTCGGGGAGCTGGATACGCAGTATTTT | CASSLLGELDTQYF
TRBD1 | . | TRBJ1-2 | TRBV11-3 | TGTGCCAGCAGCCCAGAGGGCAGGGGGGCTAACTATGGCTACACCTTC | CASSPEGRGANYGYTF
. | once | TRBJ1-3 | TRBV3-1/TRBV3-2 | TGTGCCAGCAGCCAAGGGGTGGACCCGGGAAACACCATATATTTT | CASSQGVDPGNTIYF
. | . | TRBJ1-5 | TRBV12-3/TRBV12-4 | TGTGCCAGCAGTTTTTTTGTTCAGCCCCAGCATTTT | CASSFFVQPQHF
. | . | TRBJ1-1 | TRBV19 | TGTGCCAGTAGTATAGAAGGGGAACGTAAAGCTTTCTTT | CASSIEGERKAFF
. | . | TRBJ1-4 | TRBV15 | TGTGCCACCAGCAGAGTCGATTCTGAAAAACTGTTTTTT | CATSRVDSEKLFF
. | . | TRBJ2-3 | TRBV7-2 | TGTGCCAGCAGCCCCTCCATAAGCACAGATACGCAGTATTTT | CASSPSISTDTQYF
. | . | TRBJ1-4 | TRBV7-2 | TGTGCCAGCAGCTTAGGTGGCGGAACTAATGAAAAACTGTTTTTT | CASSLGGGTNEKLFF
. | . | TRBJ1-2 | TRBV19 | TGTGCCAGTAGTATCACCTCTCTAGGATCTCTCTATGGCTACACCTTC | CASSITSLGSLYGYTF
TRBD1 | few | TRBJ2-1 | TRBV28 | TGTGCCAGCACCCCTACGCCGGGAGGACAGGGGGGCAATGAGCAGTTCTTC | CASTPTPGGQGGNEQFF
. | few | TRBJ1-1 | TRBV7-2 | TGTGCCAGCAGCTTAGGAGGTGATAGGGATGCTTTCTTT | CASSLGGDRDAFF
. | . | TRBJ2-3 | TRBV3-1/TRBV3-2 | TGTGCCAGCAGCCAAGATGCGAACGGGGATACGCAGTATTTT | CASSQDANGDTQYF
TRBD2 | . | TRBJ2-1 | TRBV5-8 | TGTGCCAGCAGCTTGGCGGCGGCTAGCGGGATTTACAATGAGCAGTTCTTC | CASSLAAASGIYNEQFF
TRBD1 | . | TRBJ1-3 | TRBV7-2 | TGTGCCAGCAGCGCCCCGACAGGGCCAGGAAACACCATATATTTT | CASSAPTGPGNTIYF
. | . | TRBJ1-5 | TRBV7-9 | TGTGCCGAGCCCGGCAATCAGCCCCAGCATTTT | CAEPGNQPQHF
TRBD2 | few | TRBJ2-1 | TRBV27 | TGTGCCACCGCCCCTGCGGGAGCCACCTCCTACAATGAGCAGTTCTTC | CATAPAGATSYNEQFF
TRBD1 | . | TRBJ1-5 | TRBV30 | TGTGCCTGGAGTAGACAGGGTACGCGCAATCAGCCCCAGCATTTT | CAWSRQGTRNQPQHF